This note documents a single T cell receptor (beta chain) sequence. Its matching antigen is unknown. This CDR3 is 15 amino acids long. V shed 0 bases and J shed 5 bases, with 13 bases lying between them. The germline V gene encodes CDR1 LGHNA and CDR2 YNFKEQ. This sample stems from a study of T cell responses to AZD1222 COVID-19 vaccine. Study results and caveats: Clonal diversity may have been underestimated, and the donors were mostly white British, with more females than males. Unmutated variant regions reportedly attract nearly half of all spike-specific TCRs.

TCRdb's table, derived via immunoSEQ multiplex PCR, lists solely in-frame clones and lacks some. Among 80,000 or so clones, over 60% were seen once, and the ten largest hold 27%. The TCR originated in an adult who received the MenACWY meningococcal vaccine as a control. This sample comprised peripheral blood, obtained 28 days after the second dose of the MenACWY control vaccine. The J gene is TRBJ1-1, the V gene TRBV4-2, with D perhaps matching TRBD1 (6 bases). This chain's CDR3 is CASSQDGGGRTEAFF. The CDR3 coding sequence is TGTGCCAGCAGCCAAGATGGAGGGGGGCGGACTGAAGCTTTCTTT.